The TCR beta chain described here comes from a study of cytomegalovirus exposure and HLA in healthy donors. The CDR3 covers 14 residues. V dropped 4 bases and J dropped 3 bases, with 10 bases sitting between them. Germline lookup yields CDR1 MGHRA and CDR2 YSYEKL. General study findings and limits: Productive rates of about 87% or about 30% were seen for most TCR beta V segments in an earlier analysis. The listing of approximately 160 TCR beta chains classed them as cytomegalovirus-associated.

PCR amplification relied on 60 Vbeta primers (plus 13 Jbeta primers). This table comes from immunoSEQ multiplex PCR, and its TCRdb copy is limited to in-frame clones, with some not included. Of about 150,000 clones listed, around three quarters are singletons. Remarks on this clone: Its antigen is as yet unknown.

The gene calls are TRBV4-1 and TRBJ2-4; tentative D call: TRBD1 (5 bases). The TCR originated in a woman aged 40 to 55 in good health and CMV-seronegative. The specimen sequenced was PBMCs. The CDR3 DNA follows: TGCGCCAGCAGCCCCTCACAGGACAAAAACATTCAGTACTTC. It translates to CASSPSQDKNIQYF.